A selection of T cell receptor beta chains follows, all from one sample in a study of T cells in Graves' hyperthyroidism and ophthalmopathy. TCRdb reanalysed the multiplex PCR reads using MiXCR and keeps one entry per CDR3 protein. The sample records hundreds of thousands of distinct CDR3 sequences, roughly 40% being singletons. Sequenced input: blood. All receptors come from a man aged 18 to 35 with Graves' hyperthyroidism. CDR3s include the opening cysteine and the closing phenylalanine or tryptophan. D genes are given only for firm matches. Rows give clone size only sometimes, using once, few, many, or a class for an expanded clone.

v_gene,j_gene,abundance,d_gene,CDR3aa,CDR3nt
TRBV29-1,TRBJ2-7,NA,NA,CSVVFEGGDEQYF,TGCAGCGTTGTATTCGAAGGGGGGGACGAGCAGTACTTC
TRBV2,TRBJ2-2,many,NA,CASIGGTGELFF,TGTGCCAGCATAGGCGGCACCGGGGAGCTGTTTTTT
TRBV15,TRBJ2-7,NA,NA,CATSSPRGDEQYF,TGTGCCACCAGCAGCCCGCGGGGCGACGAGCAGTACTTC
TRBV15,TRBJ2-7,NA,NA,CATSSSNYEQYF,TGTGCCACCAGCAGCAGCAACTACGAGCAGTACTTC
TRBV19,TRBJ2-7,NA,NA,CASSIPWNSEQYF,TGTGCCAGTAGTATTCCGTGGAACAGCGAGCAGTACTTC
TRBV5-1,TRBJ1-1,NA,NA,CASSQGLAGNEAFF,TGTGCCAGCAGCCAAGGACTAGCGGGGAATGAAGCTTTCTTT
TRBV11-2,TRBJ1-2,few,NA,CASSPRGGSVYGYTF,TGTGCCAGCAGCCCGAGGGGGGGAAGTGTCTATGGCTACACCTTC
TRBV2,TRBJ1-5,few,NA,CASSEGQGHNQPQHF,TGTGCCAGCAGTGAAGGTCAGGGGCACAATCAGCCCCAGCATTTT
TRBV2,TRBJ2-5,NA,NA,CASSNSQETQYF,TGTGCCAGCAGTAACAGCCAAGAGACCCAGTACTTC
TRBV10-3,TRBJ1-5,NA,NA,CAISESGGLGSNQPQHF,TGTGCCATCAGTGAGTCGGGGGGGCTTGGCAGCAATCAGCCCCAGCATTTT
TRBV6-5,TRBJ1-2,NA,NA,CASNDPGTSYYGYTF,TGTGCCAGCAACGACCCCGGGACCAGCTACTATGGCTACACCTTC
TRBV2,TRBJ1-1,NA,NA,CASSERLEAFF,TGTGCCAGCAGTGAAAGGCTAGAAGCTTTCTTT
TRBV4-3,TRBJ2-5,NA,NA,CASSKAPRETQYF,TGCGCCAGCAGTAAGGCCCCCCGGGAGACCCAGTACTTC
TRBV13,TRBJ1-6,many,TRBD1,CASSSGQGISPLHF,TGTGCCAGCAGTTCAGGACAGGGTATTTCACCCCTCCACTTT
TRBV7-2,TRBJ1-1,few,NA,CASSYIRGTEAFF,TGTGCCAGCAGCTACATAAGGGGGACTGAAGCTTTCTTT
TRBV4-1,TRBJ1-1,few,TRBD1,CASSVETGAAFF,TGCGCCAGCAGCGTAGAAACAGGGGCAGCTTTCTTT
TRBV19,TRBJ1-6,many,TRBD1,CAASGGNNSPLHF,TGTGCTGCGTCAGGGGGCAATAATTCACCCCTCCACTTT
TRBV12-3/TRBV12-4,TRBJ1-2,many,NA,CASSPISDTYGYTF,TGTGCCAGCAGTCCTATCTCCGACACCTATGGCTACACCTTC
TRBV2,TRBJ2-1,NA,NA,CASSERTPEQFF,TGTGCCAGCAGTGAGAGGACGCCCGAGCAGTTCTTC
TRBV6-5,TRBJ2-7,NA,NA,CASSYSQGAEQYF,TGTGCCAGCAGTTACTCTCAGGGTGCCGAGCAGTACTTC
TRBV9,TRBJ1-5,NA,TRBD1,CASSQRTGVNQPQHF,TGTGCCAGCAGCCAACGGACAGGGGTCAATCAGCCCCAGCATTTT
TRBV4-2,TRBJ1-1,many,NA,CASSQDHGDTEAFF,TGTGCCAGCAGCCAAGATCACGGCGACACTGAAGCTTTCTTT
TRBV20-1,TRBJ2-5,NA,NA,CSARVTGQPQYF,TGCAGTGCTAGAGTAACGGGCCAGCCCCAGTACTTC
TRBV3-1,TRBJ1-1,NA,TRBD1,CASSQPGQGIQAFF,TGTGCCAGCAGCCAACCGGGACAGGGAATACAAGCTTTCTTT
TRBV9,TRBJ1-3,NA,NA,CASSVWAGNTIYF,TGTGCCAGCAGCGTCTGGGCGGGAAACACCATATATTTT
TRBV7-9,TRBJ2-1,NA,NA,CASTWGGEQFF,TGTGCCAGCACCTGGGGCGGTGAGCAGTTCTTC
TRBV7-8,TRBJ2-5,NA,NA,CASSPPGISSGEETQYF,TGTGCCAGCAGCCCCCCTGGTATTAGTTCGGGGGAAGAGACCCAGTACTTC
TRBV10-2,TRBJ2-7,many,TRBD2,CASSSGGVRRYEQYF,TGCGCCAGCTCTAGCGGGGGGGTCCGAAGATACGAGCAGTACTTC
TRBV29-1,TRBJ1-1,many,NA,CSVEARLADTEAFF,TGCAGCGTTGAAGCGCGCTTGGCAGACACTGAAGCTTTCTTT
TRBV10-3,TRBJ2-7,many,NA,CAISEGVPPSYEQYF,TGTGCCATCAGTGAGGGGGTTCCTCCCTCCTACGAGCAGTACTTC
TRBV7-6,TRBJ2-7,NA,NA,CASSSKLSGRAVISSYEQYF,TGTGCCAGCAGCTCAAAGCTTAGCGGTAGGGCGGTTATCAGTTCGTACGAGCAGTACTTC
TRBV29-1,TRBJ2-3,NA,NA,CSVTGGQSTDTQYF,TGCAGCGTTACTGGGGGTCAGAGCACAGATACGCAGTATTTT
TRBV7-2,TRBJ1-1,few,NA,CASSFREMGDRTEAFF,TGTGCCAGCAGCTTTCGGGAGATGGGGGATCGCACTGAAGCTTTCTTT
TRBV20-1,TRBJ1-5,NA,NA,CSARDSEAVNQPQHF,TGCAGTGCTAGAGATTCAGAGGCAGTCAATCAGCCCCAGCATTTT
TRBV4-2,TRBJ2-7,NA,NA,CASSQNKGSYEQCF,TGTGCCAGCAGCCAAAATAAGGGCAGCTACGAGCAGTGCTTC
TRBV2,TRBJ1-1,NA,TRBD1,CASRHQGRDSRGPEAFF,TGTGCCAGCAGACACCAAGGGAGGGACTCAAGGGGGCCTGAAGCTTTCTTT
TRBV9,TRBJ2-2,NA,TRBD1,CASTAGTGANTGELLF,TGTGCCAGCACCGCAGGGACAGGGGCGAACACCGGGGAGCTGCTTTTT
TRBV12-3/TRBV12-4,TRBJ2-7,few,TRBD2,CASSFGAGAEQYF,TGTGCCAGCAGTTTCGGGGCGGGAGCTGAGCAGTACTTC
TRBV5-1,TRBJ1-1,NA,NA,CASSSTTTRRNMNTEAFF,TGCGCCAGCAGCTCCACGACCACACGACGAAACATGAACACTGAAGCTTTCTTT
TRBV3-1,TRBJ1-1,NA,NA,CASGQHRATEAFF,TGTGCCAGCGGCCAACACAGGGCCACTGAAGCTTTCTTT
TRBV7-6,TRBJ1-4,NA,NA,CASSSTEDLNKVFF,TGTGCCAGCAGCTCTACAGAGGACCTGAACAAGGTGTTTTTT
TRBV9,TRBJ2-3,NA,NA,CAGSALEGTDTQCF,TGTGCCGGCAGCGCCTTAGAAGGCACAGATACGCAGTGTTTT
TRBV5-1,TRBJ1-1,NA,TRBD1,CASSRVTGQNTEAFF,TGCGCCAGCAGCCGAGTGACAGGGCAGAACACTGAAGCTTTCTTT
TRBV11-2,TRBJ2-2,NA,TRBD1,CASSDVGGPNTGELFF,TGTGCCAGCAGCGACGTAGGGGGCCCGAACACCGGGGAGCTGTTCTTT
TRBV9,TRBJ1-5,many,NA,CASSVDGTASQPQHF,TGTGCCAGCAGCGTAGATGGGACTGCGAGTCAGCCCCAGCATTTT
TRBV3-1,TRBJ2-5,NA,TRBD1,CASSQPTGKETQYF,TGTGCCAGCAGCCAGCCGACAGGGAAAGAGACCCAGTACTTC
TRBV20-1,TRBJ2-7,few,TRBD2,CSADPGLTYEQYF,TGCAGTGCTGATCCGGGACTAACATACGAGCAGTACTTC
TRBV6-6,TRBJ2-2,NA,NA,CASSYSVGELFF,TGTGCCAGCAGTTACTCTGTCGGGGAGCTGTTTTTT
TRBV7-9,TRBJ2-7,many,TRBD2,CASSSAGAYEQYF,TGTGCCAGCAGCTCAGCGGGAGCCTACGAGCAGTACTTC
TRBV29-1,TRBJ2-2,many,NA,CSVGYTGELFF,TGCAGCGTCGGTTACACCGGGGAGCTGTTTTTT
TRBV15,TRBJ1-6,NA,NA,CATSREKGAVASPLHF,TGTGCCACCAGCAGAGAGAAGGGAGCTGTAGCTTCACCCCTCCACTTT
TRBV29-1,TRBJ1-2,many,NA,CSVGDRGDGYTF,TGCAGCGTTGGGGACCGTGGAGACGGCTACACCTTC
TRBV12-3/TRBV12-4,TRBJ1-3,NA,NA,CASSFTGVGNTIYF,TGTGCCAGCAGTTTTACGGGAGTGGGAAACACCATATATTTT
TRBV12-3/TRBV12-4,TRBJ1-1,few,NA,CASRPAGQLTEAFF,TGTGCCAGCAGGCCGGCCGGCCAGCTCACTGAAGCTTTCTTT
TRBV6-1,TRBJ1-1,NA,NA,CATSEPEAGAFF,TGTGCCACCAGTGAACCCGAGGCAGGCGCTTTCTTT
TRBV5-1,TRBJ2-7,few,NA,CASSFRVPPYEQYF,TGCGCCAGCAGCTTCAGGGTTCCGCCCTACGAGCAGTACTTC
TRBV7-6,TRBJ1-3,NA,NA,CASSRTVSSGNTIYF,TGTGCCAGCAGCCGGACAGTTAGCTCTGGAAACACCATATATTTT